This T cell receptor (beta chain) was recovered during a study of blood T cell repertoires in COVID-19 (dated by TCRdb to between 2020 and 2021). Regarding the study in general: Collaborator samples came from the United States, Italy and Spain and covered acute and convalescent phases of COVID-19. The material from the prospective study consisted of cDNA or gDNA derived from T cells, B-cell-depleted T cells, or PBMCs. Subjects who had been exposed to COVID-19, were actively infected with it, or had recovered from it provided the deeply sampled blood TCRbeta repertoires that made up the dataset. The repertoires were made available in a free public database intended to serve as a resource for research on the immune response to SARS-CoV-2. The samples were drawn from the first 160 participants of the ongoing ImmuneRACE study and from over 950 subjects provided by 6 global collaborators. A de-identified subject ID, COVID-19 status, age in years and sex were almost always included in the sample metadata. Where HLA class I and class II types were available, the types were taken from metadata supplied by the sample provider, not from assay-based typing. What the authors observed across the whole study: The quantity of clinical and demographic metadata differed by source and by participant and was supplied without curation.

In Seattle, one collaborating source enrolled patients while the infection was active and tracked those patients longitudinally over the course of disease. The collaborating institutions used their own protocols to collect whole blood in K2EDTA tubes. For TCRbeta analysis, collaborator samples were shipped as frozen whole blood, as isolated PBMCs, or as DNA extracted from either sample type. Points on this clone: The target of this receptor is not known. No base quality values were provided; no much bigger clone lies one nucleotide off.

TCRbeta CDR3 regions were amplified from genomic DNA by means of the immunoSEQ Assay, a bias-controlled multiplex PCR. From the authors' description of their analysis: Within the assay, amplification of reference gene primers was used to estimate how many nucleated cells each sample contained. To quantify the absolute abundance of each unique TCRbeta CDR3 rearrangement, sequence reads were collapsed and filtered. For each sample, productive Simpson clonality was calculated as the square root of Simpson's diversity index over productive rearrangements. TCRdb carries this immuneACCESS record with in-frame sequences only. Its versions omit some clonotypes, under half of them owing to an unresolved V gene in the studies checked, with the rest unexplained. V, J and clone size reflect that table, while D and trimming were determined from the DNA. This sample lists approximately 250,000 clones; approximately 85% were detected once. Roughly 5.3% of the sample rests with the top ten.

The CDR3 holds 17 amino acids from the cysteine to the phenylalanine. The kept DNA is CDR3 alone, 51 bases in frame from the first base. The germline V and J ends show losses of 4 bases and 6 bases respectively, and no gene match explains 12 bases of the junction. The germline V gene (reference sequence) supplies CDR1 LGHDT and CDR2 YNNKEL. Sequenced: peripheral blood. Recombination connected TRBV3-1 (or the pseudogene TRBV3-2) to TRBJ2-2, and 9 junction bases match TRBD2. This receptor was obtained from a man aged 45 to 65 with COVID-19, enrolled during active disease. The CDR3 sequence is CASSPLGAGGPSGELFF. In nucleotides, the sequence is TGTGCCAGCAGCCCCCTGGGGGCGGGGGGGCCTTCCGGGGAGCTGTTTTTT.